This T cell receptor beta chain derives from a study of human thymus T cells. The study, taken as a whole, reports: As related research reported, thymic repertoires overlapped highly among unrelated individuals.

The V segment lost 0 bases and the J segment 5 bases; nucleotides outside the gene matches: 10. The CDR3 length is 17 residues. Germline V CDR1 and CDR2: SGHRS, YFSETQ. About this clone: The antigen remains undetermined.

Measured with immunoSEQ multiplex PCR; TCRdb has only the in-frame clones, and not every one. The table has some 72,000 clones, 90% to 97% seen once. Corrective heart surgery yielded the resections from which the thymus tissue came. Healthy Finnish infants undergoing corrective surgery for congenital heart defects provided the donor material. The receptor comes from a boy under two years old with a congenital heart defect but otherwise immunologically healthy. Sequencing was carried out using thymus tissue. The V gene is TRBV5-1, the J gene TRBJ2-2, with 7 positions matching TRBD2. CDR3 loop: CASSLEVRDYNTGELFF. In nucleotides, the CDR3 is TGCGCCAGCAGCTTGGAAGTTAGGGACTACAATACCGGGGAGCTGTTTTTT.